Listed below are T cell receptor beta chains from one sample, sequenced in a study of blood T cell repertoires in COVID-19. Produced via immunoSEQ multiplex PCR; TCRdb's table is partial and in-frame only. Here the sample spans 200,000 to 300,000 clones, more than 75% being singletons. The sequencing input was peripheral blood. The receptors shown here come from a woman aged 60-75 years with COVID-19, enrolled during active disease. Both conserved end residues are part of each CDR3. Each record gives: clone size, V gene, D gene, J gene, CDR3 protein, CDR3 DNA. A D gene is named only where the DNA matches it firmly. Size tells how often a clone was seen (once, few, many) or the class of an expanded clone, and some rows leave it out.

abundance: -; v_gene: TRBV11-3; d_gene: TRBD2; j_gene: TRBJ2-3; CDR3aa: CASSFRTQAGGGDTQYF; CDR3nt: TGTGCCAGCAGCTTCAGAACGCAAGCGGGAGGCGGAGATACGCAGTATTTT
abundance: few; v_gene: TRBV3-1/TRBV3-2; d_gene: -; j_gene: TRBJ1-1; CDR3aa: CASSPTQPSGETEAFF; CDR3nt: TGTGCCAGCAGCCCTACACAGCCCTCCGGGGAAACTGAAGCTTTCTTT
abundance: once; v_gene: TRBV5-1; d_gene: TRBD1; j_gene: TRBJ2-7; CDR3aa: CASSLTHRGPYEQYF; CDR3nt: TGCGCCAGCAGCTTGACACACAGGGGGCCCTACGAGCAGTACTTC
abundance: -; v_gene: TRBV12-3/TRBV12-4; d_gene: -; j_gene: TRBJ1-1; CDR3aa: CASSLGANTEAFF; CDR3nt: TGTGCCAGCAGTCTGGGAGCGAACACTGAAGCTTTCTTT
abundance: -; v_gene: TRBV4-2; d_gene: TRBD2; j_gene: TRBJ2-7; CDR3aa: CASSHPGTSVSYEQYF; CDR3nt: TGTGCCAGCAGCCACCCCGGGACTAGCGTGTCCTACGAGCAGTACTTC
abundance: -; v_gene: TRBV28; d_gene: TRBD1; j_gene: TRBJ1-2; CDR3aa: CASRQQGAWGYTF; CDR3nt: TGTGCCAGCAGACAACAGGGGGCTTGGGGCTACACCTTC
abundance: -; v_gene: TRBV6-2/TRBV6-3; d_gene: -; j_gene: TRBJ2-5; CDR3aa: CASSYLASRSTQYF; CDR3nt: TGTGCCAGCAGTTACTTGGCTAGCAGGTCGACCCAGTACTTC
abundance: -; v_gene: TRBV19; d_gene: TRBD1; j_gene: TRBJ1-1; CDR3aa: CASSMRQGRVGMNTEAFF; CDR3nt: TGTGCCAGTAGTATGCGACAGGGCCGTGTTGGAATGAACACTGAAGCTTTCTTT
abundance: -; v_gene: TRBV7-9; d_gene: -; j_gene: TRBJ1-3; CDR3aa: CASSKTVPGNTIYF; CDR3nt: TGTGCCAGCAGCAAGACAGTACCTGGAAACACCATATATTTT
abundance: -; v_gene: TRBV27; d_gene: -; j_gene: TRBJ1-2; CDR3aa: CASSLSPANYGYTF; CDR3nt: TGTGCCAGCAGTTTATCTCCAGCTAACTATGGCTACACCTTC
abundance: -; v_gene: TRBV19; d_gene: TRBD2; j_gene: TRBJ2-7; CDR3aa: CASSSGTTPYEQYF; CDR3nt: TGTGCCAGTAGTTCCGGGACTACCCCATACGAGCAGTACTTC
abundance: many; v_gene: TRBV28; d_gene: TRBD2; j_gene: TRBJ2-1; CDR3aa: CASSLGLAGRSSYNEQFF; CDR3nt: TGTGCCAGCAGTCTGGGACTAGCGGGAAGGAGCTCCTACAATGAGCAGTTCTTC
abundance: -; v_gene: TRBV10-3; d_gene: TRBD1; j_gene: TRBJ2-2; CDR3aa: CAIRGQGVAGELFF; CDR3nt: TGTGCCATCAGGGGACAGGGTGTGGCCGGGGAGCTGTTTTTT
abundance: -; v_gene: TRBV5-1; d_gene: TRBD1; j_gene: TRBJ1-6; CDR3aa: CASSPDRASSPLHF; CDR3nt: TGCGCCAGCAGCCCGGACAGGGCATCATCACCCCTCCACTTT
abundance: -; v_gene: TRBV5-1; d_gene: TRBD1; j_gene: TRBJ1-4; CDR3aa: CASSLPLGTAGEKLFF; CDR3nt: TGCGCCAGCAGCTTGCCCCTAGGGACAGCGGGTGAAAAACTGTTTTTT
abundance: once; v_gene: TRBV18; d_gene: TRBD1; j_gene: TRBJ2-7; CDR3aa: CASRVGGGSSEQYF; CDR3nt: TGTGCCAGCCGGGTAGGGGGCGGAAGTTCCGAGCAGTACTTC
abundance: -; v_gene: TRBV14; d_gene: TRBD2; j_gene: TRBJ2-7; CDR3aa: CASSQGSGRVYEQYF; CDR3nt: TGTGCCAGCAGCCAAGGATCCGGGAGGGTCTACGAGCAGTACTTC
abundance: -; v_gene: TRBV19; d_gene: TRBD1; j_gene: TRBJ2-2; CDR3aa: CASHTGGFTGELFF; CDR3nt: TGTGCCAGTCATACAGGGGGTTTCACCGGGGAGCTGTTTTTT
abundance: -; v_gene: TRBV6-5; d_gene: -; j_gene: TRBJ1-1; CDR3aa: CASSYRLAGLATEAFF; CDR3nt: TGTGCCAGCAGTTACCGGTTGGCAGGGTTGGCGACTGAAGCTTTCTTT
abundance: -; v_gene: TRBV7-9; d_gene: TRBD1; j_gene: TRBJ2-7; CDR3aa: CASTHTGQASSYEQYF; CDR3nt: TGTGCCAGCACCCATACGGGACAGGCAAGCTCCTACGAGCAGTACTTC
abundance: -; v_gene: TRBV7-2; d_gene: -; j_gene: TRBJ1-4; CDR3aa: CASSATGWGEDEKLFF; CDR3nt: TGTGCCAGCAGCGCCACCGGGTGGGGAGAGGATGAAAAACTGTTTTTT
abundance: -; v_gene: TRBV7-8; d_gene: -; j_gene: TRBJ1-4; CDR3aa: CASSLVRGGDEKLFF; CDR3nt: TGTGCCAGCAGCTTAGTTAGGGGAGGGGATGAAAAACTGTTTTTT
abundance: -; v_gene: TRBV7-9; d_gene: -; j_gene: TRBJ1-1; CDR3aa: CASSLAAGNTEAFF; CDR3nt: TGTGCCAGCAGCTTAGCAGCTGGTAACACTGAAGCTTTCTTT
abundance: -; v_gene: TRBV7-2; d_gene: TRBD1; j_gene: TRBJ1-2; CDR3aa: CASRFGDRPNYGYTF; CDR3nt: TGTGCCAGCAGGTTCGGGGACAGACCTAACTATGGCTACACCTTC
abundance: -; v_gene: TRBV5-1; d_gene: -; j_gene: TRBJ2-3; CDR3aa: CASSLVAGGNTDTQYF; CDR3nt: TGCGCCAGCAGCTTGGTGGCGGGTGGCAACACAGATACGCAGTATTTT
abundance: -; v_gene: TRBV7-6; d_gene: -; j_gene: TRBJ2-1; CDR3aa: CASSLDGQGYNEQFF; CDR3nt: TGTGCCAGCAGCTTAGATGGGCAGGGCTACAATGAGCAGTTCTTC
abundance: -; v_gene: TRBV27; d_gene: TRBD1; j_gene: TRBJ1-2; CDR3aa: CASSLLRDRGNGYTF; CDR3nt: TGTGCCAGCAGCCTCCTCCGGGACAGGGGGAATGGCTACACCTTC
abundance: -; v_gene: TRBV19; d_gene: TRBD2; j_gene: TRBJ2-3; CDR3aa: CASRVTSGRDTQYF; CDR3nt: TGTGCCAGTAGGGTGACTAGCGGGAGAGATACGCAGTATTTT
abundance: few; v_gene: TRBV25-1; d_gene: TRBD1; j_gene: TRBJ1-6; CDR3aa: CASSEYLDRGNSPLHF; CDR3nt: TGTGCCAGCAGTGAATATTTGGACAGGGGGAATTCACCCCTCCACTTT
abundance: -; v_gene: TRBV19; d_gene: TRBD1; j_gene: TRBJ1-5; CDR3aa: CASSSGQGAGQPQHF; CDR3nt: TGTGCCAGTAGCTCCGGGCAGGGGGCAGGTCAGCCCCAGCATTTT
abundance: -; v_gene: TRBV30; d_gene: -; j_gene: TRBJ2-1; CDR3aa: CAWSPYYNEQFF; CDR3nt: TGTGCCTGGAGTCCCTACTACAATGAGCAGTTCTTC
abundance: -; v_gene: TRBV19; d_gene: -; j_gene: TRBJ2-2; CDR3aa: CASRSTGTGELFF; CDR3nt: TGTGCCAGTAGGAGTACGGGGACCGGGGAGCTGTTTTTT
abundance: -; v_gene: TRBV21-1; d_gene: -; j_gene: TRBJ2-7; CDR3aa: CASSKGHLALAYEQYF; CDR3nt: TGTGCCAGCAGCAAAGGTCATCTAGCGTTGGCCTACGAGCAGTACTTC
abundance: -; v_gene: TRBV7-6; d_gene: TRBD2; j_gene: TRBJ2-2; CDR3aa: CASSLTSGTRVGGELFF; CDR3nt: TGTGCCAGCAGCTTAACGTCCGGGACTAGAGTGGGCGGGGAGCTGTTTTTT
abundance: -; v_gene: TRBV2; d_gene: TRBD1; j_gene: TRBJ1-3; CDR3aa: CASTGTVRNTIYF; CDR3nt: TGTGCCAGCACTGGGACAGTTCGAAACACCATATATTTT
abundance: -; v_gene: TRBV7-3; d_gene: TRBD2; j_gene: TRBJ2-1; CDR3aa: CASSQTSGSYNEQFF; CDR3nt: TGTGCCAGCAGCCAAACTAGCGGGAGTTACAATGAGCAGTTCTTC
abundance: few; v_gene: TRBV7-9; d_gene: TRBD2; j_gene: TRBJ2-5; CDR3aa: CASSRRTSGETQYF; CDR3nt: TGTGCCAGCAGCCGCCGGACTAGCGGAGAGACCCAGTACTTC
abundance: -; v_gene: TRBV7-9; d_gene: -; j_gene: TRBJ2-3; CDR3aa: CASSLGGRGGTATDTQYF; CDR3nt: TGTGCCAGCAGCTTAGGCGGTAGGGGCGGGACCGCCACAGATACGCAGTATTTT
abundance: -; v_gene: TRBV28; d_gene: TRBD1; j_gene: TRBJ1-1; CDR3aa: CASSFPRDRVLVNTEAFF; CDR3nt: TGTGCCAGCAGTTTTCCCCGGGACAGGGTCCTGGTGAACACTGAAGCTTTCTTT
abundance: -; v_gene: TRBV19; d_gene: -; j_gene: TRBJ1-4; CDR3aa: CASSLRGGEDEKLFF; CDR3nt: TGTGCCAGTAGTCTTCGAGGAGGGGAGGATGAAAAACTGTTTTTT
abundance: -; v_gene: TRBV24-1; d_gene: TRBD2; j_gene: TRBJ2-2; CDR3aa: CATSDNYGGRPTGELFF; CDR3nt: TGTGCCACCAGTGATAACTATGGCGGGAGGCCCACCGGGGAGCTGTTTTTT
abundance: once; v_gene: TRBV18; d_gene: TRBD1; j_gene: TRBJ1-5; CDR3aa: CASSPTGGRQPQHF; CDR3nt: TGTGCCAGCTCACCAACAGGGGGCCGTCAGCCCCAGCATTTT
abundance: -; v_gene: TRBV19; d_gene: TRBD1; j_gene: TRBJ1-5; CDR3aa: CASTPGQGNQPQHF; CDR3nt: TGTGCCAGTACCCCGGGACAGGGAAATCAGCCCCAGCATTTT
abundance: -; v_gene: TRBV30; d_gene: -; j_gene: TRBJ1-2; CDR3aa: CAWSGGRGGYTF; CDR3nt: TGTGCCTGGAGTGGGGGGCGTGGGGGCTACACCTTC
abundance: -; v_gene: TRBV11-2; d_gene: -; j_gene: TRBJ1-5; CDR3aa: CASSLAGGYQPQHF; CDR3nt: TGTGCCAGCAGCTTAGCGGGGGGCTATCAGCCCCAGCATTTT
abundance: -; v_gene: TRBV5-1; d_gene: -; j_gene: TRBJ1-2; CDR3aa: CASSDTGPWGYTF; CDR3nt: TGCGCCAGCAGCGATACAGGGCCATGGGGCTACACCTTC
abundance: -; v_gene: TRBV6-5; d_gene: -; j_gene: TRBJ1-1; CDR3aa: CASRSYRAEAFF; CDR3nt: TGTGCCAGCAGATCCTACAGGGCTGAAGCTTTCTTT
abundance: -; v_gene: TRBV6-5; d_gene: TRBD1; j_gene: TRBJ2-5; CDR3aa: CASSYPTGTGVETQYF; CDR3nt: TGTGCCAGCAGTTACCCCACCGGGACAGGGGTAGAGACCCAGTACTTC
abundance: -; v_gene: TRBV2; d_gene: TRBD1; j_gene: TRBJ1-1; CDR3aa: CASRGDRGLTEAFF; CDR3nt: TGTGCCAGCAGGGGAGACAGGGGGCTGACTGAAGCTTTCTTT
abundance: -; v_gene: TRBV4-2; d_gene: TRBD2; j_gene: TRBJ2-5; CDR3aa: CASSETSGSLETQYF; CDR3nt: TGTGCCAGCAGCGAGACTAGCGGGAGTTTAGAGACCCAGTACTTC
abundance: -; v_gene: TRBV19; d_gene: -; j_gene: TRBJ1-5; CDR3aa: CASSRRVSNQPQHF; CDR3nt: TGTGCCAGTAGTCGGAGGGTTAGCAATCAGCCCCAGCATTTT
abundance: -; v_gene: TRBV7-2; d_gene: TRBD1; j_gene: TRBJ1-3; CDR3aa: CASSLGTGRNTIYF; CDR3nt: TGTGCCAGCAGCTTAGGGACAGGGCGAAACACCATATATTTT
abundance: -; v_gene: TRBV2; d_gene: -; j_gene: TRBJ2-2; CDR3aa: CASNFDSYTGELFF; CDR3nt: TGTGCCAGCAATTTTGACTCCTACACCGGGGAGCTGTTTTTT